This T cell receptor beta chain was sequenced in a study of blood T cell repertoires in COVID-19 (TCRdb year 2020). With respect to the entire study: Samples covering the acute and convalescent phases of COVID-19 were provided by collaborators in the United States, Italy and Spain. The prospective study material was composed of cDNA or gDNA derived from T cells, B-cell-depleted T cells, or PBMCs. The dataset comprised deeply sampled blood TCRbeta repertoires from subjects exposed to, actively infected with, or recovered from COVID-19. The repertoires were released in a freely available public database intended as a resource for research on the immune response to SARS-CoV-2. The samples were drawn from the first 160 participants of the ongoing ImmuneRACE study and from over a thousand subjects provided by 6 global collaborators. Nearly every sample came with metadata listing a de-identified subject ID, COVID-19 status, age in years and sex. Where available, HLA class I and class II types were obtained from metadata supplied by the sample provider rather than from assay-based typing.

Each collaborating institution followed its own protocols to collect whole blood in K2EDTA tubes. Collaborator samples were shipped for TCRbeta analysis as frozen whole blood, isolated PBMCs, or DNA extracted from either sample type. CDR1 and CDR2 are read off the germline V gene as MNHNS and SASEGT. Reading from cysteine to phenylalanine, the CDR3 counts 12 amino acids. Here the CDR3 DNA is all that survives: 36 bases in frame from base 1. The immunoSEQ Assay, a bias-controlled multiplex PCR, was used to amplify TCRbeta CDR3 regions from genomic DNA. Per the original workflow: The number of nucleated cells in each sample was estimated by amplification of reference gene primers within the assay. Sequence reads were collapsed and filtered to measure the absolute abundance of every unique TCRbeta CDR3 rearrangement. For each sample, productive Simpson clonality was calculated by taking the square root of Simpson's diversity index across productive rearrangements. TCRdb took this table from immuneACCESS and kept in-frame rearrangements with V and J called. Such tables lack part of the clones; where checked against another copy, unresolved V genes explain under half of the gap, and the rest is unexplained. That table supplies the V and J calls and clone size; D and trimming were determined from the DNA. Present in this sample are over 8,500 clones, 84% of which were seen just once. Around 32% of the sample goes to the ten largest clones.

Broader findings and caveats from the paper: The quantity of clinical and demographic metadata differed by source and by participant and was supplied without curation.

For this clone: Its specific antigen is unknown. The junction departs from the called germline gene at one end, perhaps through a read error.

The chain couples TRBV6-1 to TRBJ1-1; D gene: possibly TRBD1, on 6 matching bases. The clonotype was recovered from a man in his fifties with active COVID-19. Sequencing used peripheral blood. Read as DNA, the sequence is TGTGCCAGCAGTGAAGCGAAAGGGGGAGGGAACTTT. The resulting protein is CASSEAKGGGNF.